This entry concerns a single T cell receptor beta chain. This clonotype was counted only a few times. This clone's antigen is unknown. Qualities for individual bases were not recorded, and no much larger clone is one base off. According to the study, the label for this sample's treatment or condition signals: allogeneic hematopoietic cell transplantation with graft depleted of TCRalphabeta T cells and CD19 B cells. Transplant recipients were children who received TCRalphabeta/CD19-depleted allogeneic hematopoietic cell grafts. Deletion took 2 bases off V and 10 bases off J, with a span of 14 bases between the germline ends. From cysteine to phenylalanine, the CDR3 is 13 amino acids long. Only CDR3 DNA remains: 39 bases, in frame from the first base. The germline V gene supplies CDR1 MNHEY and CDR2 SVGAGI. The data belong to a study of T-cell reconstitution after alpha-beta-depleted transplantation in children (dated by TCRdb to the mid-2010s). Describing the broader study: The study quantitatively tracked T-cell immune reconstitution after TCRalphabeta/CD19-depleted allogeneic hematopoietic cell transplantation in children using TCR repertoire profiling. Overall study results and their limits: Apparently early alphabetaT-cell count recovery about two months after transplant reportedly relied on only several hundred rapidly expanded clones derived from non-depleted graft cells. In some patients, the high TCRbeta diversity seen at day 60 was put down to recipient T cells and intrathymic progenitors that had survived conditioning. The frequencies of hyperexpanded clones fell over the following months, and after one year, T-cell counts and TCRbeta diversity were mostly attributed to newly produced T cells.

The library relied on PCR. Sequencing was performed on an Illumina HiSeq 2500. To normalize quantification of the TCRbeta repertoire, the TCR libraries were built with molecular barcoding that relied on unique molecular identifiers. TCRdb itself trimmed the public reads at Q25 with fastp, ran MiXCR and retained productive beta chains. A single entry per CDR3 protein holds the most common genes and DNA from its merged rows. This sample comprises about 980,000 distinct CDR3 sequences, around 30% of them detected only once. The ten largest clonotypes hold around 30% of the sample. The specimen comprised PBMCs, mostly from graft donor cells, sampled 360 days after TCRalphabeta/CD19-depleted stem cell transplant. This clonotype originated in a boy under two years old who had a stem cell transplant for SCID, so the T cells may come from the graft donor. The sequence joins TRBV6-5 to TRBJ1-1, with the D gene too uncertain to name. The CDR3 in this case is CASSYQGRVGAFF. The nucleotides read TGTGCCAGCAGTTACCAAGGGCGGGTCGGAGCTTTCTTT.